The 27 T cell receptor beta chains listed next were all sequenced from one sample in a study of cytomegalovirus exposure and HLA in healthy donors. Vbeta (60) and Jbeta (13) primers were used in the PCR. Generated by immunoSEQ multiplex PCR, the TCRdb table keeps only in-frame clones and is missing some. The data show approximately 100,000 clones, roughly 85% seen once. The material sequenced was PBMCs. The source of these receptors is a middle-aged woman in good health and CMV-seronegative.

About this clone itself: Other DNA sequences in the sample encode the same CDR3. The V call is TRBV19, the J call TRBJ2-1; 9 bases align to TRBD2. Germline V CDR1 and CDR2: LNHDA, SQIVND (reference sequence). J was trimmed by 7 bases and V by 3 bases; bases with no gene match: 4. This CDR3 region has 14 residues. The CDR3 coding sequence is TGTGCCAGTAGTATGGGGGCGGGAGGGAATGAGCAGTTCTTC. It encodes CASSMGAGGNEQFF.

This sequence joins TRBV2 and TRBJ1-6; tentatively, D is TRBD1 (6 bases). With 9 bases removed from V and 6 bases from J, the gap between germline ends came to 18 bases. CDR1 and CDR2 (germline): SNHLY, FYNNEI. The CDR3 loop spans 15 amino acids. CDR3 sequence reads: CASLLITGSNSPLHF. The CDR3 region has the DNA TGTGCCAGTCTCCTCATTACAGGGAGTAATTCACCCCTCCACTTT. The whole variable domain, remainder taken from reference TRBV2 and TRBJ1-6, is EPEVTQTPSHQVTQMGQEVILRCVPISNHLYFYWYRQILGQKVEFLVSFYNNEISEKSEIFDDQFSVERPDGSNFTLKIRSTKLEDSAMYFCASLLITGSNSPLHFGNGTRLTVT.

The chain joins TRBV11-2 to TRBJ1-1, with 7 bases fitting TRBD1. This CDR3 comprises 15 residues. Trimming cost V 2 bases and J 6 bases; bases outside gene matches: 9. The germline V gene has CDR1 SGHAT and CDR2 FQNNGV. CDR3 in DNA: TGTGCCAGCAGCTTAATCAGGGGGAGAAGTCCTGAAGCTTTCTTT. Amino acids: CASSLIRGRSPEAFF.

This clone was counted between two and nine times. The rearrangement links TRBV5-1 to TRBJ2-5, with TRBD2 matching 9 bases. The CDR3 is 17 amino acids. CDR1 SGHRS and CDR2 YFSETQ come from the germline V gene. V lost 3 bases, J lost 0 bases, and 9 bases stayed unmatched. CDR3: CASSSYLTSGDQETQYF. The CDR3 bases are TGCGCCAGCAGCTCATATCTGACTAGCGGAGACCAAGAGACCCAGTACTTC.

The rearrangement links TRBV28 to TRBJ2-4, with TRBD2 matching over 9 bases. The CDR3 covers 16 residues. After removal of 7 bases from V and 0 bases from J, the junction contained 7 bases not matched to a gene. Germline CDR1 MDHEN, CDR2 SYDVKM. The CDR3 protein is CASTFSGGLAKNIQYF. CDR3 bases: TGTGCCAGCACTTTTAGCGGGGGTCTAGCCAAAAACATTCAGTACTTC.

Written as DNA, the CDR3 is TGTGCCAGCAGTTCCCGCGGCAGTTCCTACGAGCAGTACTTC. It specifies CASSSRGSSYEQYF. This chain links TRBV28 with TRBJ2-7; no reliable D call. Trimming removed 4 bases from V and 1 base from J, with 11 bases in between. This CDR3 is built from 14 residues. CDR1 is MDHEN and CDR2 is SYDVKM in the germline V gene.

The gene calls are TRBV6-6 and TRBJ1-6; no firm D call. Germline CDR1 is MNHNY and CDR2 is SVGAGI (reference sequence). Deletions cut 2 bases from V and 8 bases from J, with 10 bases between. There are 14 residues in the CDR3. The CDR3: CASSYPGEDSPLHF. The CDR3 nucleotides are TGTGCCAGCAGTTACCCTGGGGAGGATTCACCCCTCCACTTT.

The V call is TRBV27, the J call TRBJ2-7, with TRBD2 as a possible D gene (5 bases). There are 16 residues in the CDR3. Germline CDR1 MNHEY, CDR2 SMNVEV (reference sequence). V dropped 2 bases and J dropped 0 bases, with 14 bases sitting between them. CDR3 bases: TGTGCCAGCAGTTTAAAAGGACCGGGAAGCTCCTACGAGCAGTACTTC. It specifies CASSLKGPGSSYEQYF.

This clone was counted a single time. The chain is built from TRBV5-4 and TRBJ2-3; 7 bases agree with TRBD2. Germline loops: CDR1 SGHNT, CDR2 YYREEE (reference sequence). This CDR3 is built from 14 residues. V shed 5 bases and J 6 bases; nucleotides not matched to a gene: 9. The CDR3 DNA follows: TGTGCCAGCAGTTCAGCGGGATGGGCCGATACGCAGTATTTT. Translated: CASSSAGWADTQYF.

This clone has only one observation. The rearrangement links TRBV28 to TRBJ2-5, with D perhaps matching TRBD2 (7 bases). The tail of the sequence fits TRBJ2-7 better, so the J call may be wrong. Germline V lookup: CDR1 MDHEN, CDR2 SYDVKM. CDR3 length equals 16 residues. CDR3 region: CASSLGGGGGTYEQYF. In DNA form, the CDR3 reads TGTGCCAGCAGTTTGGGTGGGGGAGGGGGGACTTACGAGCAGTACTTC.

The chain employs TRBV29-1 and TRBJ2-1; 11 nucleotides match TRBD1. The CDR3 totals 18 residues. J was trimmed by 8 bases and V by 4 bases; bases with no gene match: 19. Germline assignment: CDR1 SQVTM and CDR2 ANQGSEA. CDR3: CSVGGPGGGQGEGDEQFF. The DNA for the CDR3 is TGCAGCGTTGGGGGGCCCGGCGGGGGACAGGGGGAGGGCGATGAGCAGTTCTTC.

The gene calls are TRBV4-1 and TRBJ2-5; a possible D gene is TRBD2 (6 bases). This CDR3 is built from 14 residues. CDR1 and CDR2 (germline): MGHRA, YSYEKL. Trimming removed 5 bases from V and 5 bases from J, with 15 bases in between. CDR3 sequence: CASSLTSRMETQYF. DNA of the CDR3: TGCGCCAGCAGCTTGACTAGTAGAATGGAGACCCAGTACTTC.

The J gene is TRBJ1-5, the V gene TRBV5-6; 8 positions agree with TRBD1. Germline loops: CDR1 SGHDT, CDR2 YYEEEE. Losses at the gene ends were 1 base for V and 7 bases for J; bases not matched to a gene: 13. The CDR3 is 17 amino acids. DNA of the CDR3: TGTGCCAGCAGCTTGTGGCAGGGGGCGCTCGGGCAACAGCCCCAGCATTTT. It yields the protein CASSLWQGALGQQPQHF.

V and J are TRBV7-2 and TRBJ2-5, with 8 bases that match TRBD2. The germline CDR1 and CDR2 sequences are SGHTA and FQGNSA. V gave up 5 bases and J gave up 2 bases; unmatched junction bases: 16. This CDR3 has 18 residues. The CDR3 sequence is CASSPTPWRLAGQETQYF. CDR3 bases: TGTGCCAGCAGCCCAACCCCGTGGCGGCTAGCGGGTCAAGAGACCCAGTACTTC.

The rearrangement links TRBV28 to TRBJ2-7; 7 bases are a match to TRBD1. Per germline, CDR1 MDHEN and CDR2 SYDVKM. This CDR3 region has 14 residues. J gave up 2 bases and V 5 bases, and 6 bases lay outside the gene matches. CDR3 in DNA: TGTGCCAGCAGTCCCAGGGACAGCACCTACGAGCAGTACTTC. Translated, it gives CASSPRDSTYEQYF.

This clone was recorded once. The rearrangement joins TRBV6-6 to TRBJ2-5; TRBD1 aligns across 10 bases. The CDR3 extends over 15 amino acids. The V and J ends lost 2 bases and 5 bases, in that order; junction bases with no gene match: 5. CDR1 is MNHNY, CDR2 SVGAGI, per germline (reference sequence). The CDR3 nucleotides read TGTGCCAGCAGTTACGGGACAGGGGAGGGGGAGACCCAGTACTTC. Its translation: CASSYGTGEGETQYF.

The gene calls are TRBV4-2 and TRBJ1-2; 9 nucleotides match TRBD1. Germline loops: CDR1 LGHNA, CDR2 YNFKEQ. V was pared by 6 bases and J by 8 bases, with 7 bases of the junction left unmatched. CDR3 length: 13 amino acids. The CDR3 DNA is TGTGCCAGCAGAACACAGGGGGCTTGGGGCTACACCTTC. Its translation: CASRTQGAWGYTF.

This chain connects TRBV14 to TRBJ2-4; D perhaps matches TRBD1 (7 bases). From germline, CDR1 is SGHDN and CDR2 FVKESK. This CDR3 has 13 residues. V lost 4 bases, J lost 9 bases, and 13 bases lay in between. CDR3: CASSLYQGGIQYF. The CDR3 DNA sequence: TGTGCCAGCAGCCTATATCAGGGGGGCATTCAGTACTTC.

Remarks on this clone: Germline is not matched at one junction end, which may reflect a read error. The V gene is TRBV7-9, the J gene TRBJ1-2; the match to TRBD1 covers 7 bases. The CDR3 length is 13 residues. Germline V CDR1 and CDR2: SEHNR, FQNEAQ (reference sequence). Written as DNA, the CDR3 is TGTTCCAGCAGCTTGAACAGGGGCTATGGCTACACCTTC. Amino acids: CSSSLNRGYGYTF.

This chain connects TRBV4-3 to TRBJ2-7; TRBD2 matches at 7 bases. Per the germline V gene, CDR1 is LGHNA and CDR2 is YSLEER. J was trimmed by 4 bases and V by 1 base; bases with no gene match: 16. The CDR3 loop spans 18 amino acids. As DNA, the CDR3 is TGCGCCAGCAGCCAAGCCCAACCGGGAGGAACAACGCCTTACGAGCAGTACTTC. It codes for CASSQAQPGGTTPYEQYF.

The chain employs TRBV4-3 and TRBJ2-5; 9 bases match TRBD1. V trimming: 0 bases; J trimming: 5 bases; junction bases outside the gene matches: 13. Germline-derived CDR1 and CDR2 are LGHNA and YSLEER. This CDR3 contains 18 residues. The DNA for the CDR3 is TGCGCCAGCAGCCAAGATACCCTCAGGACAGGGGTTGGGGAGACCCAGTACTTC. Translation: CASSQDTLRTGVGETQYF.

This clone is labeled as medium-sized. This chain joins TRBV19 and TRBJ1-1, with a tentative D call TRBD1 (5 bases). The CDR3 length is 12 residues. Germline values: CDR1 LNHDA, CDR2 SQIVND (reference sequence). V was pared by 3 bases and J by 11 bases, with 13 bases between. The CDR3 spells CASSIKGQKAFF. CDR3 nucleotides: TGTGCCAGTAGTATTAAAGGACAAAAGGCTTTCTTT.

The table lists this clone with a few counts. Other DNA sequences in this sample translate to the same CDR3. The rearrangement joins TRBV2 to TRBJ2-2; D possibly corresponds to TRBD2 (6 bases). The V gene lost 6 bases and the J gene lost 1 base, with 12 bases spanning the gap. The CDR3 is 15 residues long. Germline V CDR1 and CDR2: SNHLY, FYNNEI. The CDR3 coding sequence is TGTGCCAGCAGCGGACGGGGGAGGAACACCGGGGAGCTGTTTTTT. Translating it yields CASSGRGRNTGELFF.

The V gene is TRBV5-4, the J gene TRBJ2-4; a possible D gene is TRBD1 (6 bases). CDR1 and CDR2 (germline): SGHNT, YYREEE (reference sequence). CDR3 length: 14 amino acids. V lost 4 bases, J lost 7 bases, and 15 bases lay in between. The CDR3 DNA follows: TGTGCCAGCAGCCAAGGCAGGGGCGGGAACATTCAGTACTTC. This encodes CASSQGRGGNIQYF.

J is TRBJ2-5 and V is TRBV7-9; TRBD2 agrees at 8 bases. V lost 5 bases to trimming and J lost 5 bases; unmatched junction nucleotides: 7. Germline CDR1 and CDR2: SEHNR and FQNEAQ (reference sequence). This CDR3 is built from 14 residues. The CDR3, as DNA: TGTGCCAGCAGCACCGGGGGGGTACAGGAGACCCAGTACTTC. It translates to CASSTGGVQETQYF.

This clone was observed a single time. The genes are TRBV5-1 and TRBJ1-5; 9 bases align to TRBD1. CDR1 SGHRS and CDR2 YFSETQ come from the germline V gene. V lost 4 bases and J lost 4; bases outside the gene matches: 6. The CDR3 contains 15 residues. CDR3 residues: CASSPDRGVNQPQHF. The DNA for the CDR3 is TGCGCCAGCAGCCCCGACAGGGGGGTAAATCAGCCCCAGCATTTT.

As DNA, the CDR3 is TGTGCCAGCAGTTATAAAGCGGGCTTATATCCCAATGAGCAGTTCTTC. Encoded protein: CASSYKAGLYPNEQFF. The chain links TRBV27 to TRBJ2-1; D is perhaps TRBD2 (6 bases). This CDR3 is 16 amino acids long. CDR1 and CDR2 from the germline V gene are MNHEY and SMNVEV (reference sequence). V shed 4 bases and J shed 6 bases, with 19 bases lying between them.